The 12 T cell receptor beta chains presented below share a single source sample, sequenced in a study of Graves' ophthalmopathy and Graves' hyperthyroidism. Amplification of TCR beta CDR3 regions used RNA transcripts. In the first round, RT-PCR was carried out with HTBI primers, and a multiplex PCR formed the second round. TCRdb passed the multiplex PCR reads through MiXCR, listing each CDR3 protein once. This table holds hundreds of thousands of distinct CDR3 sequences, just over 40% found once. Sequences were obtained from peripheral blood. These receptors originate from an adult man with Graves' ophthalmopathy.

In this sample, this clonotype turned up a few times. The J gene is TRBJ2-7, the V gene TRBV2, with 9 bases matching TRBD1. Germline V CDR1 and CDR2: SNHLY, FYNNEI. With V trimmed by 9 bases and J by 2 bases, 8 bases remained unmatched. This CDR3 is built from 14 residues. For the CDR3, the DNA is TGTGCCAGTTGGACAGGGGAAGGAACCTACGAGCAGTACTTC. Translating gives CASWTGEGTYEQYF.

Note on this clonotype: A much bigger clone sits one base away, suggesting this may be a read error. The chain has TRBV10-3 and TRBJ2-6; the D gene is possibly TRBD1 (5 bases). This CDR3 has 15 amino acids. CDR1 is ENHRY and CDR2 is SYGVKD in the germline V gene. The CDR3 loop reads CASSTLSSGADVLTF. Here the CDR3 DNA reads TGTGCCAGCAGCACCTTAAGCTCTGGGGCCGACGTCCTGACTTTC.

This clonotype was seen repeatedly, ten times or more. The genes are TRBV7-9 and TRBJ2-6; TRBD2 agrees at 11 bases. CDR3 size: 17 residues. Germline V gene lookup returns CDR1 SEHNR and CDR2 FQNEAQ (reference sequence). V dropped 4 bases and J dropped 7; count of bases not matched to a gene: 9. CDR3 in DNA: TGTGCCAGCAGCTCACGGACTAGCGGGCTTTTAGCCAACGTCCTGACTTTC. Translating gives CASSSRTSGLLANVLTF.

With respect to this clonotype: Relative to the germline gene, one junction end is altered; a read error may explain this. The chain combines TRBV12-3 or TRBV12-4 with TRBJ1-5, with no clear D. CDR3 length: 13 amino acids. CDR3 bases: TGTGCCAGCGGTCCCTATAGCAATCAGCCCCGGCATTTT. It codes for CASGPYSNQPRHF.

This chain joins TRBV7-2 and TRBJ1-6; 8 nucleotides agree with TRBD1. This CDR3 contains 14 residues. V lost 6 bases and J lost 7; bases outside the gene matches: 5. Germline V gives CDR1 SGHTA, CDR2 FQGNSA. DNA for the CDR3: TGTGCCAGCAGTACAGGGGGACCGAATTCACCCCTCCACTTT. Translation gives CASSTGGPNSPLHF.

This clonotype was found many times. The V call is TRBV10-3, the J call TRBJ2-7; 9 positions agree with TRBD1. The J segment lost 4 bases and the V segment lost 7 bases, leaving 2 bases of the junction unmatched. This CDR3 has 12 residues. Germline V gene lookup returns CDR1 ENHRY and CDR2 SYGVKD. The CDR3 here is CAIMGTGYEQYF. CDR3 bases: TGTGCCATCATGGGGACAGGGTACGAGCAGTACTTC.

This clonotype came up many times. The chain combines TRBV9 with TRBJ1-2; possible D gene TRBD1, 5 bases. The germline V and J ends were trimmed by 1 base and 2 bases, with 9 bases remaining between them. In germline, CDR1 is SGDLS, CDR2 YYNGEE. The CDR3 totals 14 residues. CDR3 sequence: CASSVSGRNYGYTF. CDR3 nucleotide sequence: TGTGCCAGCAGCGTATCGGGACGAAACTATGGCTACACCTTC. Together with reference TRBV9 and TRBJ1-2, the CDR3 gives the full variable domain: DSGVTQTPKHLITATGQRVTLRCSPRSGDLSVYWYQQSLDQGLQFLIQYYNGEERAKGNILERFSAQQFPDLHSELNLSSLELGDSALYFCASSVSGRNYGYTFGSGTRLTVV.

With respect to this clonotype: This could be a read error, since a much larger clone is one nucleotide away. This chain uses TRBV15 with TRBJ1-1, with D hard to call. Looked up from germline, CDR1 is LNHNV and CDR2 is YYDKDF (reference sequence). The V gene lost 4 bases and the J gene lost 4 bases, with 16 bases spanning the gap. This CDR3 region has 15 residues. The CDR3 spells CATSTAGGRFTEAFF. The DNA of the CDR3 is TGTGCCACCAGCACAGCCGGAGGCAGGTTCACTGAAGCTTTCTTT.

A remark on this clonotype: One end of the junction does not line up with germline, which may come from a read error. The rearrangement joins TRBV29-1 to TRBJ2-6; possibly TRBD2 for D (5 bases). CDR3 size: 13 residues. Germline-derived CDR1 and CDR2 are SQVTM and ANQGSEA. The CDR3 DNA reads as TGCAGCGTTTACCAGGTGGCGGGCAACACTGAAGCTTTC. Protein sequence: CSVYQVAGNTEAF.

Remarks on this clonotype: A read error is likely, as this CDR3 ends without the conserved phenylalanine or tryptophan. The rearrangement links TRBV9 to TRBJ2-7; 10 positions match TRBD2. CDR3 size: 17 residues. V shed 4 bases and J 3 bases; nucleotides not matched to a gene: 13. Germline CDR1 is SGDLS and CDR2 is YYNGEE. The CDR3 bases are TGTGCCAGCAGCCGAGCGGGGGGGCGGACACTAAGCTACGAGCAGTACCTC. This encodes CASSRAGGRTLSYEQYL.

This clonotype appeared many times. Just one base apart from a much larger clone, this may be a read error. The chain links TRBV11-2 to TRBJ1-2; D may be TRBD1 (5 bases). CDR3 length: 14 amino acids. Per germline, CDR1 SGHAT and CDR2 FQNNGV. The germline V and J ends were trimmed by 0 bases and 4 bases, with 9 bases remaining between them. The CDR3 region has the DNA TGTGCCAGCAGCTTAGAGTGGGGCGGCTATGGCTACACCTTC. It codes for CASSLEWGGYGYTF.

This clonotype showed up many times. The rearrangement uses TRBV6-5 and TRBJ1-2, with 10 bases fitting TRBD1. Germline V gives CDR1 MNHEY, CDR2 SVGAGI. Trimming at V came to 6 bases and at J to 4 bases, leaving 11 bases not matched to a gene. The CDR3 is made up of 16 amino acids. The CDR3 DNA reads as TGTGCCAGCAGACCCACCGGGACAGGGGTAGTCTATGGCTACACCTTC. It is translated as CASRPTGTGVVYGYTF.